The entry below gives a single TCR beta chain sequence along with its context. The antigen is unknown. TCRdb re-derived calls from the RT-PCR reads in MiXCR, one entry per CDR3 protein. The table includes 750,000 to 850,000 distinct CDR3 sequences, 18% detected once. The sample is drawn from a study of response to subunit inactivated influenza vaccine. General study points: Authors proposed each seasonal influenza vaccination draws in few new T cells.

This CDR3 has 16 residues. Germline CDR1 is MNHNS and CDR2 is SASEGT. Trimming cost V 4 bases and J 5 bases; bases outside gene matches: 7. The chain couples TRBV6-1 to TRBJ2-2, with TRBD1 identical over 10 bases. The specimen comprised PBMCs from blood, sampled about 5 days after vaccination. The source of this sequence is a man in his fifties who received an inactivated influenza vaccine. The CDR3 DNA follows: TGTGCCAGCAGTGGAAGGGGACAGGGGAGGACCGGGGAGCTGTTTTTT. Translating it yields CASSGRGQGRTGELFF.